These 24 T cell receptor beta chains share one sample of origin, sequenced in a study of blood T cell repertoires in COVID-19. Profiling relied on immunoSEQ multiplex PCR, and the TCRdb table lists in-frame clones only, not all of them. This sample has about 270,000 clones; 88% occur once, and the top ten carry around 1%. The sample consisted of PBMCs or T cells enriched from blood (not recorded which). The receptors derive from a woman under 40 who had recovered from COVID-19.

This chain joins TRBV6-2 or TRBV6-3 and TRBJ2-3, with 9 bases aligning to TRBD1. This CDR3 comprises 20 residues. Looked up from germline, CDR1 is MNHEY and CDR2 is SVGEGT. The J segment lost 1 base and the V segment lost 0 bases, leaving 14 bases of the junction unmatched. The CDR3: CASSYSGDRGRGVGTDTQYF. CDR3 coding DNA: TGTGCCAGCAGTTACTCGGGCGACAGGGGGAGAGGTGTGGGCACAGATACGCAGTATTTT.

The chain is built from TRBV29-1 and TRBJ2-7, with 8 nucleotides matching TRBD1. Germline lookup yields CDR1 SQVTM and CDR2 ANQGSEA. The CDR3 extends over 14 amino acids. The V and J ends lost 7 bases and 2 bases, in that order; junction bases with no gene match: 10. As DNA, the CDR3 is TGCAGCGCCACGACAGGGGAAAATCCCTACGAGCAGTACTTC. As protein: CSATTGENPYEQYF.

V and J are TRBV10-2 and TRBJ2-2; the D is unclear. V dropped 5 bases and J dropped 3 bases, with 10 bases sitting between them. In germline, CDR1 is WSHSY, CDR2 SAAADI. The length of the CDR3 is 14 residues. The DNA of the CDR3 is TGCGCCAGCAGTACAACCCGGGACACCGGGGAGCTGTTTTTT. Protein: CASSTTRDTGELFF.

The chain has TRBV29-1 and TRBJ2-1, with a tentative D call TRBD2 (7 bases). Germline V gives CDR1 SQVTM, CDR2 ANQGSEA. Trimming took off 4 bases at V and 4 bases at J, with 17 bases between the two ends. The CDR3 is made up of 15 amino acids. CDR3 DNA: TGCAGCGTTGTGGGGGGGGCTAGCGGATACAATGAGCAGTTCTTC. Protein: CSVVGGASGYNEQFF.

The CDR3 sequence: CASSTPVGASGGVGSYNEQFF. Written as DNA, the CDR3 is TGTGCCAGCAGCACCCCAGTGGGGGCCAGCGGGGGGGTCGGCTCCTACAATGAGCAGTTCTTC. The chain is built from TRBV7-8 and TRBJ2-1; the match to TRBD2 covers 10 bases. Germline CDR1 SGHVS, CDR2 FQNEAQ. The CDR3 has 21 residues. V was pared by 5 bases and J by 0 bases, with 19 bases of the junction left unmatched. Complete variable domain (other parts from reference TRBV7-8 and TRBJ2-1): GAGVSQSPRYKVAKRGQDVALRCDPISGHVSLFWYQQALGQGPEFLTYFQNEAQLDKSGLPSDRFFAERPEGSVSTLKIQRTQQEDSAVYLCASSTPVGASGGVGSYNEQFFGPGTRLTVL.

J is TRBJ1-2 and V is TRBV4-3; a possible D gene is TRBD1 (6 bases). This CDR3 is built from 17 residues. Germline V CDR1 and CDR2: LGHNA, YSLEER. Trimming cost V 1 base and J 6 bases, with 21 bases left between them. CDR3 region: CASSQAEAGGAWDGYTF. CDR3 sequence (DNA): TGCGCCAGCAGCCAAGCCGAGGCGGGGGGCGCTTGGGATGGCTACACCTTC.

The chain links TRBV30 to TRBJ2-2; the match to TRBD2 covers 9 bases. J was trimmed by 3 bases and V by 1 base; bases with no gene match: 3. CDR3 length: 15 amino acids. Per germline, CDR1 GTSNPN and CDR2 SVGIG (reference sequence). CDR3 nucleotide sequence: TGTGCCTGGAGTGCCCTAGCGGGATACACCGGGGAGCTGTTTTTT. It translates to CAWSALAGYTGELFF.

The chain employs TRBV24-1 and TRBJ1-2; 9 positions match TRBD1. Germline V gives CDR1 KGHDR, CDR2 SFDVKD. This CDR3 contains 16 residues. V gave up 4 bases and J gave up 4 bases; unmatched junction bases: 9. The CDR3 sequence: CATSDAGTGSIYGYTF. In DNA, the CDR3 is TGTGCCACCAGTGACGCCGGGACAGGGAGTATCTATGGCTACACCTTC.

The CDR3 DNA reads as TGTGCCAGCACGGCAGCGGGGGCCCAAGAGACCCAGTACTTC. As protein: CASTAAGAQETQYF. This sequence joins TRBV2 and TRBJ2-5, with 8 nucleotides matching TRBD2. Germline lookup yields CDR1 SNHLY and CDR2 FYNNEI. The CDR3 extends over 14 amino acids. V was pared by 7 bases and J by 1 base, with 5 bases of the junction left unmatched.

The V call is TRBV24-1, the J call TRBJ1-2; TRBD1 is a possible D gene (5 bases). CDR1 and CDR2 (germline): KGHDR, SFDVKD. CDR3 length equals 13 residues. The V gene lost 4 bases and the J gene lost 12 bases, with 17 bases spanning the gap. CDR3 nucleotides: TGTGCCACCAGTGACTCACCACGTGGGACTCACACCTTC. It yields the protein CATSDSPRGTHTF.

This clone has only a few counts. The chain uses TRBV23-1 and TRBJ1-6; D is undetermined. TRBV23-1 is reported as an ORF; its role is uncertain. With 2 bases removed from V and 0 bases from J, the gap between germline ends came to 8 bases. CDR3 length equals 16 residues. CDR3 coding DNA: TGCGCCAGCAGTCAAAACCGGGACTCCTATAATTCACCCCTCCACTTT. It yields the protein CASSQNRDSYNSPLHF.

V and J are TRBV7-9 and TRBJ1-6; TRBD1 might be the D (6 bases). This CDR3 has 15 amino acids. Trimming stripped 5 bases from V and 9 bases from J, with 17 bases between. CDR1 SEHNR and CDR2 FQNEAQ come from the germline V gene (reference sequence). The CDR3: CASSPQGGDGSPLHF. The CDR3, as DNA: TGTGCCAGCAGCCCACAGGGTGGGGATGGTTCACCCCTCCACTTT. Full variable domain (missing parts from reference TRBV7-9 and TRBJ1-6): DTGVSQNPRHKITKRGQNVTFRCDPISEHNRLYWYRQTLGQGPEFLTYFQNEAQLEKSRLLSDRFSAERPKGSFSTLEIQRTEQGDSAMYLCASSPQGGDGSPLHFGNGTRLTVT.

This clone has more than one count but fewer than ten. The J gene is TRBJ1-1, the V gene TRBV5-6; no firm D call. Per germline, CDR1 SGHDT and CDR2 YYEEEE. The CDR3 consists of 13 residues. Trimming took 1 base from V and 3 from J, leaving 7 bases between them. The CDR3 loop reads CASSLMADTEAFF. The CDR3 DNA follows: TGTGCCAGCAGCTTGATGGCAGACACTGAAGCTTTCTTT.

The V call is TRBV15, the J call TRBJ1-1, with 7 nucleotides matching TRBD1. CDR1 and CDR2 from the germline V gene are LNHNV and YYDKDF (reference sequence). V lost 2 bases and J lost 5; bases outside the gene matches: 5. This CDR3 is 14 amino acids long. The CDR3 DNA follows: TGTGCCACCAGCAGATCGTCAGGGGGTACTGAAGCTTTCTTT. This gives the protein CATSRSSGGTEAFF.

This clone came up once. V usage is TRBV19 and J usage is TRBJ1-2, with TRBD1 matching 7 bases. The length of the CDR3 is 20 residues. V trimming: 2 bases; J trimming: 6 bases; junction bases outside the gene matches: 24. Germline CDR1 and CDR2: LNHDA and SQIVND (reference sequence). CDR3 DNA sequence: TGTGCCAGTAGTATATCCGGTTCTCACCGTGGACAGGCGCCTAGGAATGGCTACACCTTC. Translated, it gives CASSISGSHRGQAPRNGYTF.

The CDR3 DNA follows: TGTGCCAGCAGCGTAGCGGGAACTAGCGACTACGAGCAGTACTTC. Translation gives CASSVAGTSDYEQYF. The chain recombines TRBV9 with TRBJ2-7, with 7 bases matching TRBD2. The CDR3 runs 15 residues. V lost 0 bases and J lost 3; bases outside the gene matches: 6. Germline loops: CDR1 SGDLS, CDR2 YYNGEE.

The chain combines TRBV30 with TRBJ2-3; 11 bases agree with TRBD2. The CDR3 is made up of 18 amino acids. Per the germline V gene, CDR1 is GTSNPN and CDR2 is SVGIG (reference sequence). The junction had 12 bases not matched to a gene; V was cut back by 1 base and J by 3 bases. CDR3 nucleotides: TGTGCCTGGAGTGGGCTACCGACTAGCGGGACCCAGACAGATACGCAGTATTTT. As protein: CAWSGLPTSGTQTDTQYF.

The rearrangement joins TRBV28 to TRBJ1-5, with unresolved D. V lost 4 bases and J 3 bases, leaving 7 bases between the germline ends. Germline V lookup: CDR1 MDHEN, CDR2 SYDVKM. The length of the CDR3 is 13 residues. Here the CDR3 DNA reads TGTGCCAGCAGTTGGCAGATCAATCAGCCCCAGCATTTT. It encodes CASSWQINQPQHF.

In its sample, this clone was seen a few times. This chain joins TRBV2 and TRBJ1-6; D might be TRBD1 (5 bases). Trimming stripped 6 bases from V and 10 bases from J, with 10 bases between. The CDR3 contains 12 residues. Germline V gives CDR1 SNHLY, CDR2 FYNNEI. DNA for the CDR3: TGTGCCAGCAGAGTCCAGGGCTCACCCCTCCACTTT. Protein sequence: CASRVQGSPLHF.

This chain's CDR3 is CASSDGKGRTEAFF. The DNA for the CDR3 is TGTGCCAGCAGTGACGGAAAGGGGCGGACTGAAGCTTTCTTT. The chain employs TRBV6-1 and TRBJ1-1; TRBD1 might be the D (5 bases). The germline V gene has CDR1 MNHNS and CDR2 SASEGT. The CDR3 contains 14 residues. V lost 3 bases to trimming and J lost 5 bases, with 13 bases between them.

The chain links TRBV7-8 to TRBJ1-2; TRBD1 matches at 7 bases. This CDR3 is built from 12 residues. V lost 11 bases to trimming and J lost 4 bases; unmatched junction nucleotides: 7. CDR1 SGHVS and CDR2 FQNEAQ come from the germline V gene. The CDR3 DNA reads TGTGCCTCGCGGGCAGGGGGCTATGGCTACACCTTC. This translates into CASRAGGYGYTF.

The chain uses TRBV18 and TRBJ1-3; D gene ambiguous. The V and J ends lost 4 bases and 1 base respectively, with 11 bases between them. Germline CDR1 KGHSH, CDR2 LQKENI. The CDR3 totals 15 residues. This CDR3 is CASSRDNLSGNTIYF. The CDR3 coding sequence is TGTGCCAGCTCACGAGATAACCTATCTGGAAACACCATATATTTT.

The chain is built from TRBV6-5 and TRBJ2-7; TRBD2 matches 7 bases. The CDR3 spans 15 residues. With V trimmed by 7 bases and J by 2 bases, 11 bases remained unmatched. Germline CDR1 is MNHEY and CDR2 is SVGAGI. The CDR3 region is CASNDGGTIAYEQYF. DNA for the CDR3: TGTGCCAGCAACGATGGGGGGACTATCGCCTACGAGCAGTACTTC.

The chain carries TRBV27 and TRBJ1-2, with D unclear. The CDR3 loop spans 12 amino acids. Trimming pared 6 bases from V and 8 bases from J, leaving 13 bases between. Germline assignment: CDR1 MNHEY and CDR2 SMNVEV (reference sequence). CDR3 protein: CASRRVGLGYTF. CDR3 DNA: TGTGCCAGCAGGCGGGTCGGCTTAGGCTACACCTTC.